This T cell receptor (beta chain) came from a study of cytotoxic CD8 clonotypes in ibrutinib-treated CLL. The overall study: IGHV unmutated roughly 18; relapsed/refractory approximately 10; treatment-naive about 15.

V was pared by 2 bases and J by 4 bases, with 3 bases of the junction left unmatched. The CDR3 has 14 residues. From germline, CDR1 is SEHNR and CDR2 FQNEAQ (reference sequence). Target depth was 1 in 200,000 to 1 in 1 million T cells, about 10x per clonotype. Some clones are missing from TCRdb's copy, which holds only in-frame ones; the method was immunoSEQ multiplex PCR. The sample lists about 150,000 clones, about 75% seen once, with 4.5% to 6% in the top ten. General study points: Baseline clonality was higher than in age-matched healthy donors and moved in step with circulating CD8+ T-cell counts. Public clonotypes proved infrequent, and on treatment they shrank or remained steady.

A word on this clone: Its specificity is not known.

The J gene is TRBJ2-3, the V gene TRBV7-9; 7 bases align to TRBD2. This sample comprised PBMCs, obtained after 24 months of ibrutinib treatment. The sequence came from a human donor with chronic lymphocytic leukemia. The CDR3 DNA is TGTGCCAGCAGCTTACCTAGCGGAGCAGATACGCAGTATTTT. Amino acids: CASSLPSGADTQYF.